The 25 T cell receptor beta chains given below trace back to one sample, sequenced in a study of PD-1 blockade in classical Hodgkin lymphoma. Profiled with immunoSEQ multiplex PCR; TCRdb holds only in-frame clones, not every one. The data contain about 89,000 clones, approximately 90% of them singletons. The time point here: cycle 4 day 1 (C4D1), after 5 to 7 weeks of nivolumab. All patients relapsed after autologous stem cell transplantation, and brentuximab vedotin exposure varied. The sample in question was peripheral blood mononuclear cells (PBMCs), obtained before the fourth cycle of nivolumab. These TCRs come from a human donor with classical Hodgkin lymphoma.

The chain combines TRBV7-2 with TRBJ2-5; 9 bases are a match to TRBD2. V shed 5 bases and J 0 bases; nucleotides not matched to a gene: 7. CDR3 length: 16 amino acids. Germline CDR1 reads SGHTA; CDR2 reads FQGNSA. The CDR3 is CASSQGGGADQETQYF. CDR3 sequence (DNA): TGTGCCAGCAGCCAAGGCGGGGGGGCGGACCAAGAGACCCAGTACTTC.

The chain has TRBV21-1 and TRBJ2-1. TRBV21-1 is marked as a pseudogene. CDR3 size: 11 residues. In nucleotides, the CDR3 is TGTGCCAGCAGCAAGGGGAATGAGCAGTTCTTC. The encoded protein is CASSKGNEQFF.

The V call is TRBV7-9, the J call TRBJ2-1; 7 nucleotides align to TRBD1. Germline CDR1 is SEHNR and CDR2 is FQNEAQ (reference sequence). Losses at the gene ends were 4 bases for V and 10 bases for J; bases not matched to a gene: 10. CDR3 length: 14 residues. The CDR3 sequence is CASSSYEGASEQFF. CDR3 sequence (DNA): TGTGCCAGCAGCTCTTATGAGGGGGCCAGCGAGCAGTTCTTC.

V and J are TRBV4-3 and TRBJ2-7, with a tentative D call TRBD2 (6 bases). Trimming took 1 base from V and 3 from J, leaving 16 bases between them. The CDR3 length is 16 residues. Germline CDR1 LGHNA, CDR2 YSLEER. For the CDR3, the DNA is TGCGCCAGCAGCCAAGGCGGTAGCGGAGAGATCTACGAGCAGTACTTC. It encodes CASSQGGSGEIYEQYF.

This clone was counted once. The chain carries TRBV6-5 and TRBJ2-4; the D gene is possibly TRBD2 (5 bases). The CDR3 loop spans 14 amino acids. V dropped 7 bases and J dropped 2 bases, with 12 bases sitting between them. In germline, CDR1 is MNHEY, CDR2 SVGAGI. CDR3 region: CASTERGSKNIQYF. CDR3 bases: TGTGCCAGCACGGAACGGGGTTCCAAAAACATTCAGTACTTC.

The chain links TRBV11-1 to TRBJ1-1; D gene ambiguous. Between the trimmed V and J ends, which lost 2 bases and 1 base, there was a span of 5 bases. The germline CDR1 and CDR2 sequences are SGHAT and FQDESV (reference sequence). CDR3 length equals 13 residues. The CDR3 is CASSLNANTEAFF. The CDR3 DNA is TGTGCCAGCAGCTTAAATGCGAACACTGAAGCTTTCTTT.

This chain joins TRBV5-1 and TRBJ1-4, with a possible D match to TRBD1 (5 bases). Germline CDR1 is SGHRS and CDR2 is YFSETQ. With 4 bases removed from V and 5 bases from J, the gap between germline ends came to 12 bases. CDR3 size: 14 residues. CDR3 DNA: TGCGCCAGCAGCATGGGACGGAGGAATGAAAAACTGTTTTTT. It translates to CASSMGRRNEKLFF.

The gene calls are TRBV7-7 and TRBJ2-3; 7 nucleotides line up with TRBD2. Germline trimming cut 2 bases from V and 2 bases from J; bases unmatched to any gene: 4. Per germline, CDR1 SSHAT and CDR2 FNYEAQ (reference sequence). This CDR3 is 15 amino acids long. The DNA of the CDR3 is TGTGCCAGCAGCTTATCAGCGGGGTCCACAGATACGCAGTATTTT. This sequence encodes CASSLSAGSTDTQYF. The full variable domain, rest sourced from reference TRBV7-7 and TRBJ2-3, is GAGVSQSPRYKVTKRGQDVTLRCDPISSHATLYWYQQALGQGPEFLTYFNYEAQPDKSGLPSDRFSAERPEGSISTLTIQRTEQRDSAMYRCASSLSAGSTDTQYFGPGTRLTVL.

V usage is TRBV21-1 and J usage is TRBJ1-2; the table gives TRBD1 as D, unverified against the DNA. TRBV21-1 is termed a pseudogene. The CDR3 runs 15 residues. In DNA, the CDR3 is TGTGCCAGCAGCAGCGGACAGGGGTCCCCCTATGGCTACACCTTC. Translated: CASSSGQGSPYGYTF.

The chain uses TRBV28 and TRBJ1-5; no clear D. Trimming shortened V by 3 bases and J by 3 bases, and 12 bases separated the two germline ends. The CDR3 sequence is 15 residues long. The germline gives CDR1 MDHEN, CDR2 SYDVKM. CDR3 sequence (DNA): TGTGCCAGCAGTTTCATCGGGAGTTTCAATCAGCCCCAGCATTTT. Protein: CASSFIGSFNQPQHF.

J is TRBJ1-2 and V is TRBV4-1, with D possibly being TRBD1 (6 bases). V lost 0 bases to trimming and J lost 2 bases, with 13 bases between them. CDR3 length: 16 residues. Per germline, CDR1 MGHRA and CDR2 YSYEKL. CDR3 in DNA: TGCGCCAGCAGCCAAGAAGGCAGGGGCGGAAACTATGGCTACACCTTC. Amino acid sequence: CASSQEGRGGNYGYTF.

This chain links TRBV6-5 with TRBJ2-7, with 8 bases that match TRBD2. This CDR3 is 15 amino acids long. Losses at the gene ends were 2 bases for V and 0 bases for J; bases not matched to a gene: 3. Germline lookup yields CDR1 MNHEY and CDR2 SVGAGI. Here the CDR3 DNA reads TGTGCCAGCAGTTACGCGGGGGGATCCTCCTACGAGCAGTACTTC. Amino acid sequence: CASSYAGGSSYEQYF.

The rearrangement links TRBV6-4 to TRBJ1-4; D not resolved. Trimming left V 0 bases short and J 2 bases short, with 19 bases between. Germline CDR1 MRHNA, CDR2 SNTAGT. The CDR3 covers 19 residues. CDR3 residues: CASSDSPVGGDCTNEKLFF. CDR3 sequence (DNA): TGTGCCAGCAGTGACTCGCCGGTAGGTGGGGATTGTACTAATGAAAAACTGTTTTTT.

The gene calls are TRBV27 and TRBJ1-6; D is unclear. CDR3 size: 13 residues. Germline CDR1 and CDR2: MNHEY and SMNVEV (reference sequence). Trimming shortened V by 2 bases and J by 10 bases, and 9 bases separated the two germline ends. CDR3 sequence: CASSLTVYSPLHF. The DNA of the CDR3 is TGTGCCAGCAGTTTAACAGTTTACTCACCCCTCCACTTT.

This clone was recorded once. The rearrangement links TRBV28 to TRBJ2-5; D might be TRBD2 (5 bases). Germline lookup yields CDR1 MDHEN and CDR2 SYDVKM. The V gene lost 2 bases and the J gene lost 2 bases, with 15 bases spanning the gap. There are 16 residues in the CDR3. CDR3 sequence: CASSLPDIRGQETQYF. The CDR3 bases are TGTGCCAGCAGTTTACCCGACATTAGAGGGCAAGAGACCCAGTACTTC.

V and J are TRBV5-5 and TRBJ1-1, with D maybe TRBD1 (5 bases). The CDR3 runs to 15 residues. With 4 bases removed from V and 6 bases from J, the gap between germline ends came to 19 bases. CDR1 and CDR2 from the germline V gene are SGHKS and YYEKEE (reference sequence). In DNA, the CDR3 is TGTGCCAGCAGCGCCGGTCTTGGAGGGGTCCCTGAAGCTTTCTTT. Translating gives CASSAGLGGVPEAFF. The full variable domain, rest sourced from reference TRBV5-5 and TRBJ1-1, is DAGVTQSPTHLIKTRGQQVTLRCSPISGHKSVSWYQQVLGQGPQFIFQYYEKEERGRGNFPDRFSARQFPNYSSELNVNALLLGDSALYLCASSAGLGGVPEAFFGQGTRLTVV.

The gene calls are TRBV4-2 and TRBJ1-2; TRBD1 matches 8 bases. V lost 5 bases, J lost 8 bases, and 13 bases stayed unmatched. CDR3 size: 15 residues. CDR1 LGHNA and CDR2 YNFKEQ come from the germline V gene. For the CDR3, the DNA is TGTGCCAGCAGCGAGCAACCAGGACAGGGTACCGGCTACACCTTC. Residues: CASSEQPGQGTGYTF.

The V and J genes are TRBV18 and TRBJ1-4; D is perhaps TRBD1 (6 bases). V was shortened by 5 bases and J by 0 bases, with 10 bases between the two germline ends. In germline, CDR1 is KGHSH, CDR2 LQKENI. The CDR3 runs to 15 residues. The CDR3: CASSTTGTTNEKLFF. Written as DNA, the CDR3 is TGTGCCAGCTCAACCACAGGGACAACTAATGAAAAACTGTTTTTT.

The rearrangement uses TRBV9 and TRBJ2-5, with TRBD1 identical over 7 bases. The V and J ends lost 0 bases and 2 bases, in that order; junction bases with no gene match: 1. Germline CDR1 is SGDLS and CDR2 is YYNGEE. CDR3 size: 14 residues. This CDR3 reads CASSVEGQQETQYF. The CDR3 nucleotides are TGTGCCAGCAGCGTAGAGGGACAGCAAGAGACCCAGTACTTC.

This clone showed up just once. This chain links TRBV7-6 with TRBJ2-1; 9 nucleotides line up with TRBD1. Germline lookup yields CDR1 SGHVS and CDR2 FNYEAQ. J was trimmed by 5 bases and V by 3 bases; bases with no gene match: 8. This CDR3 region has 16 residues. In DNA, the CDR3 is TGTGCCAGCAGCTTTCTAGGACAGGGGCTAAACAATGAGCAGTTCTTC. Its translation: CASSFLGQGLNNEQFF.

V gene TRBV10-1 combines with J gene TRBJ2-6; D gene ambiguous. This CDR3 spans 13 amino acids. Germline V gene data show CDR1 as WNHNN and CDR2 as SYGVQD (reference sequence). V was shortened by 5 bases and J by 1 base, with 3 bases between the two germline ends. The CDR3 DNA follows: TGCGCCAGCAGTCCGTCTGGGGCCAACGTCCTGACTTTC. Its protein is CASSPSGANVLTF.

This clone appeared once. The CDR3 is CASSREFRGPSSGNTIYF. CDR3 nucleotides: TGTGCCAGCTCGCGAGAATTTAGGGGCCCGAGCTCTGGAAACACCATATATTTT. The chain carries TRBV18 and TRBJ1-3; D is perhaps TRBD1 (5 bases). Trimming cost V 6 bases and J 0 bases, with 21 bases left between them. Germline-derived CDR1 and CDR2 are KGHSH and LQKENI. The CDR3 covers 18 residues. The whole variable domain, remainder taken from reference TRBV18 and TRBJ1-3, is NAGVMQNPRHLVRRRGQEARLRCSPMKGHSHVYWYRQLPEEGLKFMVYLQKENIIDESGMPKERFSAEFPKEGPSILRIQQVVRGDSAAYFCASSREFRGPSSGNTIYFGEGSWLTVV.

V and J are TRBV6-6 and TRBJ2-3, with D uncertain. V was cut by 0 bases and J by 0 bases, with 10 bases left in between. The CDR3 is made up of 16 amino acids. CDR1 MNHNY and CDR2 SVGAGI come from the germline V gene (reference sequence). The CDR3 DNA follows: TGTGCCAGCAGTTACTCCTCCCCCGCTAGCACAGATACGCAGTATTTT. Its protein product is CASSYSSPASTDTQYF.

CDR3 protein: CASSQVSAGGGTMKQFF. As DNA, the CDR3 is TGTGCCAGCAGCCAAGTTTCAGCGGGGGGTGGTACAATGAAGCAGTTCTTC. The chain links TRBV14 to TRBJ2-1, with 9 bases fitting TRBD2. J gave up 11 bases and V 1 base, and 15 bases lay outside the gene matches. Looked up from germline, CDR1 is SGHDN and CDR2 is FVKESK. The CDR3 spans 17 residues.

The chain has TRBV7-8 and TRBJ1-2; D might be TRBD1 (5 bases). The germline V gene has CDR1 SGHVS and CDR2 FQNEAQ. The CDR3 has 12 amino acids. V lost 5 bases to trimming and J lost 5 bases, with 9 bases between them. The CDR3 loop reads CASSRDGYGYTF. CDR3 nucleotide sequence: TGTGCCAGCAGCCGGGACGGGTATGGCTACACCTTC.